Each of the 29 T cell receptor beta chains below was sequenced from the same sample in a study of CD8+ T cells in alopecia areata. Extracted RNA was reverse transcribed into cDNA, the sequencing template. Here immunoSEQ multiplex PCR was the method, and the copy in TCRdb shows in-frame clones only, minus some. The sample lists 100,000 to 150,000 clones, almost 50% seen once, with approximately 18% in the top ten. Sequencing used CD8+ T cells sorted from blood, obtained at week 0. The source is a human donor with alopecia areata.

The chain has TRBV6-5 and TRBJ2-7; 8 nucleotides match TRBD2. The junction had 0 bases not matched to a gene; V was cut back by 8 bases and J by 0 bases. The CDR3 is 12 amino acids. Per germline, CDR1 MNHEY and CDR2 SVGAGI. The CDR3 here is CASGTSSYEQYF. The CDR3 DNA reads TGTGCCAGCGGGACTAGCTCCTACGAGCAGTACTTC.

The chain's CDR3 is CASSLEKMNTEAFF. CDR3 DNA: TGCGCCAGCAGCTTGGAAAAAATGAACACTGAAGCTTTCTTT. This chain uses TRBV5-1 with TRBJ1-1; the D is unclear. From germline, CDR1 is SGHRS and CDR2 YFSETQ. There are 14 residues in the CDR3. V was trimmed by 0 bases and J by 0 bases, leaving 6 bases between them.

V gene TRBV27 combines with J gene TRBJ2-1; D is possibly TRBD1 (6 bases). From germline, CDR1 is MNHEY and CDR2 SMNVEV (reference sequence). V gave up 6 bases and J gave up 10 bases, with 16 bases separating them. The CDR3 covers 13 residues. Here the CDR3 DNA reads TGTGCCAGCAGCCCGGACAGTTCGCGGGAGCAGTTCTTC. This translates into CASSPDSSREQFF.

The V call is TRBV9, the J call TRBJ2-5; perhaps TRBD1 as D (7 bases). CDR3 length: 14 amino acids. Germline lookup yields CDR1 SGDLS and CDR2 YYNGEE. V gave up 0 bases and J gave up 5 bases, with 11 bases separating them. The CDR3 nucleotides read TGTGCCAGCAGCGTAGGGAGGGGGCGTGAGACCCAGTACTTC. It yields the protein CASSVGRGRETQYF.

The chain combines TRBV19 with TRBJ2-1, with a tentative D call TRBD2 (6 bases). The CDR3 runs 13 residues. CDR1 LNHDA and CDR2 SQIVND come from the germline V gene (reference sequence). V lost 5 bases to trimming and J lost 5 bases, with 10 bases between them. CDR3 residues: CASSVVADNEQFF. The CDR3 bases are TGTGCCAGTAGTGTTGTAGCGGACAATGAGCAGTTCTTC.

The chain recombines TRBV25-1 with TRBJ1-1; TRBD1 might be the D (6 bases). Germline CDR1 reads MGHDK; CDR2 reads SYGVNS. The CDR3 runs to 14 residues. Trimming took 2 bases from V and 5 from J, leaving 12 bases between them. The CDR3 DNA reads TGTGCCAGCAGTGAAAGGGGGTGGGGGACTGAAGCTTTCTTT. Its protein product is CASSERGWGTEAFF.

This clone was counted only a few times. The chain joins TRBV23-1 to TRBJ2-6, with 9 bases aligning to TRBD1. TRBV23-1 belongs to the ORF category, with a function that is uncertain. V gave up 2 bases and J gave up 0 bases; unmatched junction bases: 11. The CDR3 covers 20 residues. The CDR3 sequence is CASSQTTGQGMGSGANVLTF. The CDR3 DNA reads TGCGCCAGCAGTCAAACTACCGGACAGGGGATGGGCTCTGGGGCCAACGTCCTGACTTTC.

The V call is TRBV27, the J call TRBJ1-6; D not certain. Germline V gives CDR1 MNHEY, CDR2 SMNVEV (reference sequence). With 3 bases removed from V and 7 bases from J, the gap between germline ends came to 10 bases. CDR3 length: 14 residues. The CDR3 is CASSFVDSNSPLHF. The CDR3 nucleotides are TGTGCCAGCAGTTTCGTGGACTCAAATTCACCCCTCCACTTT.

The chain carries TRBV13 and TRBJ2-7; D not certain. Trimming cost V 1 base and J 0 bases, with 7 bases left between them. The CDR3 is made up of 14 amino acids. The germline V gene encodes CDR1 PRHDT and CDR2 FYEKMQ (reference sequence). As DNA, the CDR3 is TGTGCCAGCAGCTTAGATTCAGCCTCCTACGAGCAGTACTTC. The encoded protein is CASSLDSASYEQYF.

The chain carries TRBV4-1 and TRBJ1-1; TRBD1 is a possible D gene (6 bases). The germline V and J ends were trimmed by 4 bases and 0 bases, with 9 bases remaining between them. This CDR3 is 14 amino acids long. From germline, CDR1 is MGHRA and CDR2 YSYEKL. CDR3 coding DNA: TGCGCCAGCAGCCTGGGACATTTGAACACTGAAGCTTTCTTT. This codes for CASSLGHLNTEAFF.

The gene calls are TRBV11-2 and TRBJ2-7; D remains unclear. Per germline, CDR1 SGHAT and CDR2 FQNNGV. The CDR3 contains 15 residues. The V end lost 5 bases, the J end lost 3 bases, and 17 bases lay between the germline ends. The DNA for the CDR3 is TGTGCCAGCAGCCCACCAGTCGGCAGGAGCTACGAGCAGTACTTC. It specifies CASSPPVGRSYEQYF. The full variable domain, in which reference TRBV11-2 and TRBJ2-7 provide the parts outside the CDR3, is EAGVAQSPRYKIIEKRQSVAFWCNPISGHATLYWYQQILGQGPKLLIQFQNNGVVDDSQLPKDRFSAERLKGVDSTLKIQPAKLEDSAVYLCASSPPVGRSYEQYFGPGTRLTVT.

This clone was seen only a few times. This sequence joins TRBV13 and TRBJ1-5; D is ambiguous. V lost 4 bases and J 7 bases, leaving 11 bases between the germline ends. This CDR3 region has 13 residues. Germline V lookup: CDR1 PRHDT, CDR2 FYEKMQ (reference sequence). CDR3 nucleotides: TGTGCCAGCAGCTCGGGAAGGGAACAGCCCCAGCATTTT. As protein: CASSSGREQPQHF.

This clone was found a few times. J is TRBJ1-1 and V is TRBV11-2, with 7 bases aligning to TRBD1. The CDR3 is 18 residues long. Germline CDR1 SGHAT, CDR2 FQNNGV. V was pared by 5 bases and J by 4 bases, with 19 bases of the junction left unmatched. In nucleotides, the CDR3 is TGTGCCAGCAGCCCATGGAGGGGGCGGGGTGGATTTAGCACTGAAGCTTTCTTT. It codes for CASSPWRGRGGFSTEAFF. The full variable domain, with the rest looked up from reference TRBV11-2 and TRBJ1-1, is EAGVAQSPRYKIIEKRQSVAFWCNPISGHATLYWYQQILGQGPKLLIQFQNNGVVDDSQLPKDRFSAERLKGVDSTLKIQPAKLEDSAVYLCASSPWRGRGGFSTEAFFGQGTRLTVV.

This chain uses TRBV9 with TRBJ1-2, with D uncertain. CDR3 size: 12 residues. The V gene's germline CDR1 is SGDLS and CDR2 YYNGEE. V was clipped by 4 bases and J by 8 bases, with 12 bases between them. CDR3 sequence reads: CASSTDLAGYTF. The CDR3 DNA is TGTGCCAGCAGCACCGACCTGGCGGGCTACACCTTC.

J is TRBJ1-1 and V is TRBV9, with D possibly matching TRBD1 (6 bases). CDR1 is SGDLS and CDR2 is YYNGEE in the germline V gene. CDR3 length equals 13 residues. V was shortened by 3 bases and J by 8 bases, with 14 bases between the two germline ends. CDR3 sequence: CASSEITGGEAFF. The CDR3 bases are TGTGCCAGCAGCGAGATTACGGGGGGCGAAGCTTTCTTT.

This chain uses TRBV7-2 with TRBJ1-6; D is unclear. Trimming removed 1 base from V and 5 bases from J, with 9 bases in between. This CDR3 region has 15 residues. Per the germline V gene, CDR1 is SGHTA and CDR2 is FQGNSA. In nucleotides, the CDR3 is TGTGCCAGCAGCTTAGGATACGGGAATAATTCACCCCTCCACTTT. It is translated as CASSLGYGNNSPLHF.

The rearrangement links TRBV29-1 to TRBJ2-1; no clear D. Germline V gene data show CDR1 as SQVTM and CDR2 as ANQGSEA. There are 10 residues in the CDR3. Trimming shortened V by 2 bases and J by 6 bases, and 2 bases separated the two germline ends. In DNA, the CDR3 is TGCAGCGTTGAACTCAATGAGCAGTTCTTC. Translated: CSVELNEQFF.

Many counts were recorded for this clone. The rearrangement links TRBV11-3 to TRBJ1-1; a weak D match, TRBD1 (6 bases). Germline V gene lookup returns CDR1 SGHNT and CDR2 YENEEA. V lost 5 bases to trimming and J lost 5 bases, with 15 bases between them. The CDR3 runs to 14 residues. The CDR3 sequence is CASSDTGLGTEAFF. CDR3 nucleotides: TGTGCCAGCAGCGACACAGGGTTGGGGACTGAAGCTTTCTTT.

The chain is built from TRBV6-5 and TRBJ2-7; 7 nucleotides line up with TRBD1. With 5 bases clipped from V and 3 bases from J, the junction kept 7 bases outside the gene matches. The CDR3 consists of 14 residues. In germline, CDR1 is MNHEY, CDR2 SVGAGI. The CDR3 DNA is TGTGCCAGCAGTGCCCGGGACAGCATCTACGAGCAGTACTTC. This translates into CASSARDSIYEQYF.

The chain recombines TRBV12-5 with TRBJ2-3, with D hard to call. The CDR3 is 15 residues long. Germline values: CDR1 LGHNT, CDR2 FRNRAP. V lost 1 base to trimming and J lost 2 bases, with 10 bases between them. The CDR3 DNA is TGTGCTAGTGGTTTGGCGGACCGGTACACAGATACGCAGTATTTT. Its protein product is CASGLADRYTDTQYF.

The V call is TRBV6-6, the J call TRBJ2-5, with 7 nucleotides matching TRBD1. The germline V gene has CDR1 MNHNY and CDR2 SVGAGI (reference sequence). V dropped 5 bases and J dropped 4; count of bases not matched to a gene: 4. There are 13 residues in the CDR3. The CDR3 here is CASSPGTVETQYF. The DNA of the CDR3 is TGTGCCAGCAGTCCCGGGACAGTAGAGACCCAGTACTTC.

This clone was picked up a small number of times. The rearrangement joins TRBV12-5 to TRBJ2-1; possible D gene TRBD2, 5 bases. From germline, CDR1 is LGHNT and CDR2 FRNRAP. This CDR3 has 13 residues. V was shortened by 1 base and J by 6 bases, with 7 bases between the two germline ends. CDR3 loop: CASGLASGNEQFF. CDR3 coding DNA: TGTGCTAGTGGTTTGGCGAGCGGCAATGAGCAGTTCTTC.

The rearrangement links TRBV29-1 to TRBJ1-1, with D perhaps TRBD1 (5 bases). CDR1 is SQVTM, CDR2 ANQGSEA, per germline. CDR3 length: 10 residues. V dropped 7 bases and J dropped 6 bases, with 9 bases sitting between them. In DNA form, the CDR3 reads TGCAGCGGGGGCGGACCTGAAGCTTTCTTT. Its protein is CSGGGPEAFF.

The chain couples TRBV5-6 to TRBJ2-7; 10 bases are a match to TRBD2. Germline loops: CDR1 SGHDT, CDR2 YYEEEE. The CDR3 runs 14 residues. The V segment lost 2 bases and the J segment 5 bases; nucleotides outside the gene matches: 4. CDR3 nucleotides: TGTGCCAGCAGCTTAGGACTAGCGGTCCACGAGCAGTACTTC. Translated: CASSLGLAVHEQYF.

This clone occurred a few times. This chain uses TRBV29-1 with TRBJ2-2; D gene unclear. CDR3 length: 12 residues. Germline-derived CDR1 and CDR2 are SQVTM and ANQGSEA. Trimming took 4 bases from V and 4 from J, leaving 7 bases between them. CDR3 residues: CSVVPPTGELFF. In nucleotides, the CDR3 is TGCAGCGTTGTCCCCCCCACCGGGGAGCTGTTTTTT.

The V call is TRBV4-3, the J call TRBJ1-1, with D perhaps TRBD1 (5 bases). This CDR3 is built from 14 residues. Between the trimmed V and J ends, which lost 4 bases and 3 bases, there was a span of 12 bases. The germline gives CDR1 LGHNA, CDR2 YSLEER. The chain's CDR3 is CASSPGRGYTEAFF. CDR3 coding DNA: TGCGCCAGCAGCCCCGGTAGGGGTTACACTGAAGCTTTCTTT.

This sequence joins TRBV30 and TRBJ1-2, with D perhaps matching TRBD1 (5 bases). CDR1 and CDR2 (germline): GTSNPN, SVGIG (reference sequence). CDR3 length: 18 residues. The germline V and J ends were trimmed by 1 base and 2 bases, with 23 bases remaining between them. The CDR3 coding sequence is TGTGCCTGGAGTGGTGCAGGGCCCACCCGCCGAATCAACTATGGCTACACCTTC. Protein: CAWSGAGPTRRINYGYTF.

This sequence joins TRBV29-1 and TRBJ2-7; the match to TRBD1 covers 9 bases. Germline CDR1 is SQVTM and CDR2 is ANQGSEA. The length of the CDR3 is 15 residues. Trimming removed 0 bases from V and 1 base from J; junction bases left unmatched: 4. CDR3: CSVEEGQGISYEQYF. The CDR3 DNA follows: TGCAGCGTTGAAGAAGGACAGGGGATTTCCTACGAGCAGTACTTC.

This clone was picked up a small number of times. The chain is built from TRBV2 and TRBJ2-1; 12 bases agree with TRBD2. Germline V gene lookup returns CDR1 SNHLY and CDR2 FYNNEI. The ends lost 8 bases at V and 0 bases at J; junction bases unmatched: 8. There are 17 residues in the CDR3. CDR3 bases: TGTGCCAGCGGAGGACTAGCGGGGCGGACCTCCTACAATGAGCAGTTCTTC. This gives the protein CASGGLAGRTSYNEQFF. The full variable domain, completed using reference TRBV2 and TRBJ2-1, is EPEVTQTPSHQVTQMGQEVILRCVPISNHLYFYWYRQILGQKVEFLVSFYNNEISEKSEIFDDQFSVERPDGSNFTLKIRSTKLEDSAMYFCASGGLAGRTSYNEQFFGPGTRLTVL.